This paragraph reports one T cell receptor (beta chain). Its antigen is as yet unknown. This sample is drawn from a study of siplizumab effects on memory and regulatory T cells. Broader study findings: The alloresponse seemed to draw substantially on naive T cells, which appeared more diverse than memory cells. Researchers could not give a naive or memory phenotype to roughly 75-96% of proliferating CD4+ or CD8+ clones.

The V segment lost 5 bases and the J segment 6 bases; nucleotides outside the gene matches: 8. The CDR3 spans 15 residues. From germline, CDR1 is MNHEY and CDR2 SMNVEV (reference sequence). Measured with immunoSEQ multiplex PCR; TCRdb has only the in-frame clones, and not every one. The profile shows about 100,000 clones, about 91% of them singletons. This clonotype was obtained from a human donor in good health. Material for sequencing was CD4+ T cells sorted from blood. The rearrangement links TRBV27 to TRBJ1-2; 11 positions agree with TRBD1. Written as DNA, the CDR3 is TGTGCCAGCAGTACCCGGGACAGGGGGATAAATGGCTACACCTTC. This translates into CASSTRDRGINGYTF.